The clone carrying this T cell receptor (beta chain) showed up just a few times. These data belong to a study of T cells in Graves' hyperthyroidism and ophthalmopathy. Exclusion followed for patients with uncontrolled infection, other autoimmune disease, pregnancy or lactation. TCR beta CDR3 region amplification was performed from RNA transcripts. Initially, a first-round RT-PCR of the TCR CDR3 employed the HTBI primer set. A single record per CDR3 protein comes from TCRdb applying MiXCR to the multiplex PCR reads. This table holds some 210,000 distinct CDR3 sequences, more than 15% found once. V lost 7 bases to trimming and J lost 4 bases; unmatched junction nucleotides: 4. CDR3 length: 12 amino acids. Germline V gene data show CDR1 as DFQATT and CDR2 as SNEGSKA (reference sequence).

This receptor was taken from a man aged 50 or older with Graves' hyperthyroidism. What was sequenced was blood. V gene TRBV20-1 combines with J gene TRBJ2-7; 10 bases match TRBD2. CDR3 in amino acids: CSVSSGRYEQYF. CDR3 sequence (DNA): TGCAGTGTTTCTAGCGGGAGATACGAGCAGTACTTC.